A selection of T cell receptor beta chains follows, all from one sample in a study of CD8 T cells in Susac syndrome. Each CDR3 protein gets one entry after TCRdb re-called the immunoSEQ multiplex PCR reads with MiXCR. In the table there are 95,000 to 150,000 distinct CDR3 sequences, over 95% of which are singletons. The source material was CD4+ T cells from PBMCs. The source of these receptors is a human donor with Susac syndrome. Both conserved end residues are part of each CDR3. The order of the fields is V gene, clone size, D gene, J gene, CDR3 protein, CDR3 DNA. A D gene is named only where the DNA matches it firmly. For some rows the clone size is stated as once, few or many, or as a class when expanded; others skip it.

v_gene: TRBV20-1; abundance: -; d_gene: -; j_gene: TRBJ2-3; CDR3aa: CSARGGSTVDTQYF; CDR3nt: TGCAGTGCTAGGGGGGGATCAACTGTGGATACGCAGTATTTT
v_gene: TRBV30; abundance: -; d_gene: -; j_gene: TRBJ2-2; CDR3aa: CAWSFSGANTGELFF; CDR3nt: TGTGCCTGGAGTTTCAGCGGAGCGAACACCGGGGAGCTGTTTTTT
v_gene: TRBV27; abundance: -; d_gene: TRBD1; j_gene: TRBJ2-3; CDR3aa: CASSPVGTGSPDTQYF; CDR3nt: TGTGCCAGCAGTCCCGTCGGGACAGGGTCCCCAGATACGCAGTATTTT
v_gene: TRBV4-3; abundance: -; d_gene: -; j_gene: TRBJ2-3; CDR3aa: CASSQGTAARGADTQYF; CDR3nt: TGCGCCAGCAGCCAAGGTACCGCGGCCCGTGGTGCAGATACGCAGTATTTT
v_gene: TRBV5-1; abundance: once; d_gene: -; j_gene: TRBJ2-7; CDR3aa: CASSLAESYEQYF; CDR3nt: TGCGCCAGCAGCTTGGCGGAGTCCTACGAGCAGTACTTC
v_gene: TRBV5-1; abundance: -; d_gene: TRBD1; j_gene: TRBJ2-7; CDR3aa: CASSQGQGYHEQYF; CDR3nt: TGCGCCAGCAGCCAGGGACAGGGTTACCACGAGCAGTACTTC
v_gene: TRBV7-9; abundance: -; d_gene: TRBD1; j_gene: TRBJ2-7; CDR3aa: CASSLVQGVLKQYF; CDR3nt: TGTGCCAGCAGCTTAGTACAGGGGGTGCTTAAGCAGTACTTC
v_gene: TRBV6-2/TRBV6-3; abundance: -; d_gene: -; j_gene: TRBJ1-2; CDR3aa: CASSMGRYGYTF; CDR3nt: TGTGCCAGCAGTATGGGACGCTATGGCTACACCTTC
v_gene: TRBV5-1; abundance: once; d_gene: -; j_gene: TRBJ2-7; CDR3aa: CASSLAHRDYEQYF; CDR3nt: TGCGCCAGCAGCTTGGCGCACAGGGACTACGAGCAGTACTTC
v_gene: TRBV28; abundance: -; d_gene: TRBD1; j_gene: TRBJ2-7; CDR3aa: CASSPPGQGAEQYF; CDR3nt: TGTGCCAGCAGTCCCCCGGGACAGGGGGCCGAGCAGTACTTC
v_gene: TRBV28; abundance: -; d_gene: TRBD2; j_gene: TRBJ2-7; CDR3aa: CASSPPQREGVQYF; CDR3nt: TGTGCCAGCAGCCCACCCCAGCGGGAGGGGGTGCAGTACTTC
v_gene: TRBV5-4; abundance: -; d_gene: TRBD1; j_gene: TRBJ1-2; CDR3aa: CASSLPPTGEGYGYTF; CDR3nt: TGTGCCAGCAGCTTACCACCGACAGGGGAAGGGTATGGCTACACCTTC
v_gene: TRBV3-1; abundance: -; d_gene: -; j_gene: TRBJ2-7; CDR3aa: CASSRGQIRFEQYF; CDR3nt: TGTGCCAGCAGTCGAGGACAGATTCGGTTTGAGCAGTACTTC
v_gene: TRBV28; abundance: -; d_gene: -; j_gene: TRBJ1-1; CDR3aa: CASSFSQGRYGFF; CDR3nt: TGTGCCAGCAGTTTCTCCCAGGGTCGGTACGGTTTCTTT
v_gene: TRBV23-1; abundance: once; d_gene: -; j_gene: TRBJ2-1; CDR3aa: CASRPRDGGFF; CDR3nt: TGCGCCAGCCGTCCACGGGACGGGGGGTTCTTC
v_gene: TRBV7-9; abundance: few; d_gene: -; j_gene: TRBJ1-1; CDR3aa: CASSLAANTEAFF; CDR3nt: TGTGCCAGCAGTTTAGCCGCGAACACTGAAGCTTTCTTT
v_gene: TRBV20-1; abundance: -; d_gene: -; j_gene: TRBJ2-5; CDR3aa: CSARGLAGQETQYF; CDR3nt: TGCAGTGCTAGAGGACTGGCGGGACAAGAGACCCAGTACTTC
v_gene: TRBV3-1; abundance: -; d_gene: TRBD1; j_gene: TRBJ2-5; CDR3aa: CASSRDRGGTQYF; CDR3nt: TGTGCCAGCAGCCGGGACAGGGGGGGGACCCAGTACTTC
v_gene: TRBV20-1; abundance: -; d_gene: -; j_gene: TRBJ1-1; CDR3aa: CSANRGGIGTEAFF; CDR3nt: TGCAGTGCTAATAGGGGGGGCATTGGCACTGAAGCTTTCTTT
v_gene: TRBV28; abundance: -; d_gene: TRBD2; j_gene: TRBJ2-1; CDR3aa: CASSPRASGIGYEQFF; CDR3nt: TGTGCCAGCAGTCCCCGTGCTAGCGGGATCGGGTATGAGCAGTTCTTC
v_gene: TRBV7-9; abundance: -; d_gene: -; j_gene: TRBJ1-1; CDR3aa: CASSLEGRGSYTEAFF; CDR3nt: TGTGCCAGCAGCTTAGAGGGCAGGGGATCTTACACTGAAGCTTTCTTT
v_gene: TRBV25-1; abundance: -; d_gene: -; j_gene: TRBJ2-5; CDR3aa: CASSDRRAETQYF; CDR3nt: TGTGCCAGCAGTGACCGGAGGGCAGAGACCCAGTACTTC
v_gene: TRBV20-1; abundance: -; d_gene: TRBD2; j_gene: TRBJ2-2; CDR3aa: CSARPYLLAEANTGELFF; CDR3nt: TGCAGTGCTAGACCCTACCTCCTAGCGGAGGCGAACACCGGGGAGCTGTTTTTT
v_gene: TRBV19; abundance: -; d_gene: -; j_gene: TRBJ1-4; CDR3aa: CASSTDGGFEKLFF; CDR3nt: TGTGCCAGTAGTACGGACGGGGGATTTGAAAAACTGTTTTTT
v_gene: TRBV28; abundance: once; d_gene: TRBD1; j_gene: TRBJ1-2; CDR3aa: CASSGGGVYGYTF; CDR3nt: TGTGCCAGCAGTGGAGGGGGCGTCTATGGCTACACCTTC
v_gene: TRBV5-1; abundance: -; d_gene: -; j_gene: TRBJ1-1; CDR3aa: CASRDRMNTEAFF; CDR3nt: TGCGCCAGCAGAGACAGAATGAACACTGAAGCTTTCTTT
v_gene: TRBV20-1; abundance: -; d_gene: -; j_gene: TRBJ1-5; CDR3aa: CSARGEYSNQPQHF; CDR3nt: TGCAGTGCTAGAGGGGAGTATAGCAATCAGCCCCAGCATTTT
v_gene: TRBV20-1; abundance: -; d_gene: -; j_gene: TRBJ1-2; CDR3aa: CSARRVIGYGYTF; CDR3nt: TGCAGTGCTCGAAGGGTCATAGGCTATGGCTACACCTTC
v_gene: TRBV6-6; abundance: -; d_gene: -; j_gene: TRBJ2-7; CDR3aa: CASSGSAYEQYF; CDR3nt: TGTGCCAGCAGCGGTAGCGCCTACGAGCAGTACTTC
v_gene: TRBV20-1; abundance: -; d_gene: TRBD2; j_gene: TRBJ2-1; CDR3aa: CSAERTSGTASNEQFF; CDR3nt: TGCAGTGCTGAGCGGACTAGCGGGACGGCTTCCAATGAGCAGTTCTTC
v_gene: TRBV3-1; abundance: once; d_gene: -; j_gene: TRBJ2-7; CDR3aa: CASSQDPGHGSYEQYF; CDR3nt: TGTGCCAGCAGCCAAGATCCGGGCCACGGGTCCTACGAGCAGTACTTC
v_gene: TRBV12-3/TRBV12-4; abundance: -; d_gene: -; j_gene: TRBJ1-5; CDR3aa: CASSTDILGNQPQHF; CDR3nt: TGTGCCAGCAGTACCGACATTCTGGGCAATCAGCCCCAGCATTTT
v_gene: TRBV7-3; abundance: -; d_gene: -; j_gene: TRBJ2-1; CDR3aa: CASRDDWSNEQFF; CDR3nt: TGTGCCAGCAGAGACGACTGGAGCAATGAGCAGTTCTTC
v_gene: TRBV20-1; abundance: -; d_gene: -; j_gene: TRBJ2-4; CDR3aa: CSARDLNIQYF; CDR3nt: TGCAGTGCTAGAGATCTGAACATTCAGTACTTC
v_gene: TRBV12-5; abundance: once; d_gene: TRBD1; j_gene: TRBJ2-1; CDR3aa: CASGLVGTGGQFF; CDR3nt: TGTGCTAGTGGTTTGGTGGGGACAGGTGGGCAGTTCTTC
v_gene: TRBV29-1; abundance: -; d_gene: -; j_gene: TRBJ1-4; CDR3aa: CSVATGATNEKLFF; CDR3nt: TGCAGCGTTGCGACGGGGGCGACTAATGAAAAACTGTTTTTT
v_gene: TRBV29-1; abundance: -; d_gene: TRBD2; j_gene: TRBJ2-3; CDR3aa: CSVVSSGSTDTQYF; CDR3nt: TGCAGCGTTGTATCTAGCGGGAGCACAGATACGCAGTATTTT
v_gene: TRBV28; abundance: -; d_gene: TRBD1; j_gene: TRBJ2-7; CDR3aa: CASSSPGQGDSYEQYF; CDR3nt: TGTGCCAGCAGCTCCCCGGGACAGGGGGACTCCTACGAGCAGTACTTC
v_gene: TRBV29-1; abundance: -; d_gene: TRBD1; j_gene: TRBJ2-5; CDR3aa: CSVGGGTGSETQYF; CDR3nt: TGCAGCGTTGGCGGCGGGACAGGGTCCGAGACCCAGTACTTC
v_gene: TRBV5-1; abundance: -; d_gene: TRBD1; j_gene: TRBJ2-7; CDR3aa: CASSLTPGQGSYEQYF; CDR3nt: TGCGCCAGCAGCCTGACGCCGGGACAGGGATCCTACGAGCAGTACTTC
v_gene: TRBV29-1; abundance: -; d_gene: -; j_gene: TRBJ1-1; CDR3aa: CSAEQGGGTEAFF; CDR3nt: TGCAGCGCCGAACAGGGAGGGGGAACTGAAGCTTTCTTT
v_gene: TRBV20-1; abundance: -; d_gene: -; j_gene: TRBJ1-1; CDR3aa: CSAPRGLSAEAFF; CDR3nt: TGCAGTGCCCCCCGGGGGCTGAGTGCTGAAGCTTTCTTT
v_gene: TRBV7-2; abundance: -; d_gene: -; j_gene: TRBJ2-2; CDR3aa: CASSNKGAGSHGELFF; CDR3nt: TGTGCCAGCAGCAACAAAGGGGCAGGTTCCCACGGGGAGCTGTTTTTT
v_gene: TRBV11-2; abundance: -; d_gene: TRBD2; j_gene: TRBJ2-1; CDR3aa: CASSLGLAGGEQFF; CDR3nt: TGTGCCAGCAGCTTAGGGCTAGCGGGCGGTGAGCAGTTCTTC
v_gene: TRBV29-1; abundance: once; d_gene: -; j_gene: TRBJ2-1; CDR3aa: CSVETENGSPFF; CDR3nt: TGCAGCGTTGAGACAGAAAACGGGAGTCCGTTCTTC
v_gene: TRBV12-3/TRBV12-4; abundance: -; d_gene: TRBD1; j_gene: TRBJ1-2; CDR3aa: CASSINHRGGYYGYTF; CDR3nt: TGTGCCAGCTCCATAAACCACAGGGGTGGGTACTATGGCTACACCTTC
v_gene: TRBV20-1; abundance: -; d_gene: TRBD1; j_gene: TRBJ2-4; CDR3aa: CSGRQGGKNIQYF; CDR3nt: TGCAGTGGGAGACAGGGGGGCAAAAACATTCAGTACTTC
v_gene: TRBV7-3; abundance: -; d_gene: TRBD2; j_gene: TRBJ2-1; CDR3aa: CASSLTRGGSNEQFF; CDR3nt: TGTGCCAGCAGCTTAACAAGGGGCGGGAGCAATGAGCAGTTCTTC
v_gene: TRBV5-6; abundance: -; d_gene: -; j_gene: TRBJ2-3; CDR3aa: CASSWERETQYF; CDR3nt: TGTGCCAGCAGCTGGGAGCGTGAGACGCAGTATTTT
v_gene: TRBV6-5; abundance: -; d_gene: -; j_gene: TRBJ2-1; CDR3aa: CASSLESGTYNEQFF; CDR3nt: TGTGCCAGCAGTCTTGAAAGCGGAACCTACAATGAGCAGTTCTTC